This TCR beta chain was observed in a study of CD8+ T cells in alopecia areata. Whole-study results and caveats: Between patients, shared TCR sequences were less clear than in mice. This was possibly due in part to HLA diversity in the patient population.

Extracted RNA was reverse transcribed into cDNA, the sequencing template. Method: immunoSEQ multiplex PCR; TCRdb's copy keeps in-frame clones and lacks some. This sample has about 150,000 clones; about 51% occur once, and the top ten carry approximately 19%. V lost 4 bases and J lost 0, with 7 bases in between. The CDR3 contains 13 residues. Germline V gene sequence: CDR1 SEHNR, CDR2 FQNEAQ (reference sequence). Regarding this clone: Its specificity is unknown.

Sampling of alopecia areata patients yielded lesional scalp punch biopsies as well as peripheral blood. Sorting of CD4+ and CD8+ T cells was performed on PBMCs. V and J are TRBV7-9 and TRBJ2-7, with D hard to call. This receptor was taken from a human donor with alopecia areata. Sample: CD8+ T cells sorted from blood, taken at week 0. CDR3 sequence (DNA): TGTGCCAGCAGCTCCTTAAGCTCCTACGAGCAGTACTTC. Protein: CASSSLSSYEQYF.